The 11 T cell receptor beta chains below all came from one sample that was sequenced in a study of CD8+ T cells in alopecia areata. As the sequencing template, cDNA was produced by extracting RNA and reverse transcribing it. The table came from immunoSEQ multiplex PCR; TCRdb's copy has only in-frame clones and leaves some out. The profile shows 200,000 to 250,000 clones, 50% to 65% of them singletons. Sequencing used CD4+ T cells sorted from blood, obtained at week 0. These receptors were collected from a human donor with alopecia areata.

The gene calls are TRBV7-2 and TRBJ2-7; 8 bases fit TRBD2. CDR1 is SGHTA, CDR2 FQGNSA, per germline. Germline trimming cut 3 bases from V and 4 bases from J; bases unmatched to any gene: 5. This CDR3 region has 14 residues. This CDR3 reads CASSFLAGRYEQYF. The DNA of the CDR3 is TGTGCCAGCAGCTTCCTAGCGGGCCGATACGAGCAGTACTTC.

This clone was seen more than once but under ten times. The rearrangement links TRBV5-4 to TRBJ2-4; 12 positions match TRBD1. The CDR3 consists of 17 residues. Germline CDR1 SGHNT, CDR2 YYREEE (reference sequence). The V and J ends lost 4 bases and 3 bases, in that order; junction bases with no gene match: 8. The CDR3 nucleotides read TGTGCCAGCAGCCGTGGGGGACAGGGGGCACTCAAAAACATTCAGTACTTC. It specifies CASSRGGQGALKNIQYF.

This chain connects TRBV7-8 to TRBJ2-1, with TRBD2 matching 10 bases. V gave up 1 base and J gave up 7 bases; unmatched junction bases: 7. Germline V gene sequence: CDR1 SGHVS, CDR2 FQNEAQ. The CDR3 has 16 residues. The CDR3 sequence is CASSLVVLAGRNEQFF. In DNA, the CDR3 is TGTGCCAGCAGCTTAGTGGTACTAGCGGGGAGGAATGAGCAGTTCTTC. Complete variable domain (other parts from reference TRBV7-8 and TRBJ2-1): GAGVSQSPRYKVAKRGQDVALRCDPISGHVSLFWYQQALGQGPEFLTYFQNEAQLDKSGLPSDRFFAERPEGSVSTLKIQRTQQEDSAVYLCASSLVVLAGRNEQFFGPGTRLTVL.

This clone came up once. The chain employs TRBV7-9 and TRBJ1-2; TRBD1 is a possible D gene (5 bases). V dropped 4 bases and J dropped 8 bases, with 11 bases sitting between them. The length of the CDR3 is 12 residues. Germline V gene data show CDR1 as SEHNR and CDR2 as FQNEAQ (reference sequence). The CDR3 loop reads CASSSGPGGYTF. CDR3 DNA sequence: TGTGCCAGCAGCTCAGGGCCGGGAGGCTACACCTTC. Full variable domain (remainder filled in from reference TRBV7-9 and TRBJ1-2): DTGVSQNPRHKITKRGQNVTFRCDPISEHNRLYWYRQTLGQGPEFLTYFQNEAQLEKSRLLSDRFSAERPKGSFSTLEIQRTEQGDSAMYLCASSSGPGGYTFGSGTRLTVV.

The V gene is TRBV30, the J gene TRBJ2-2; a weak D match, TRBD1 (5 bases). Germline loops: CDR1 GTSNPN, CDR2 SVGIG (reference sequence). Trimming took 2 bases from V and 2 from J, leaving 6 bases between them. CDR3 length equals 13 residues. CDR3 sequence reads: CAWSQGNTGELFF. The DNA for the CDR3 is TGTGCCTGGAGTCAGGGAAACACCGGGGAGCTGTTTTTT.

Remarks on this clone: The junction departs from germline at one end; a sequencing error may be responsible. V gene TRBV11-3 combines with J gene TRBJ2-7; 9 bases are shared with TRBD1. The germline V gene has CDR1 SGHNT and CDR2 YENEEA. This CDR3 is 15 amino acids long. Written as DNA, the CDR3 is TGTGCCAGCAGGTTAGCGGTAGACAGGGGGAACGAGCAGTACTTC. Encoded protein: CASRLAVDRGNEQYF.

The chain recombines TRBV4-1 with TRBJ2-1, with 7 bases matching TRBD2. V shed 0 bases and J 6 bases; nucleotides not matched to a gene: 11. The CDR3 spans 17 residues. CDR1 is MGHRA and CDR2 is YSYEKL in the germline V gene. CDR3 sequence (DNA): TGCGCCAGCAGCCAAGATCGGGCTAGCGGTCATATCAATGAGCAGTTCTTC. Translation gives CASSQDRASGHINEQFF.

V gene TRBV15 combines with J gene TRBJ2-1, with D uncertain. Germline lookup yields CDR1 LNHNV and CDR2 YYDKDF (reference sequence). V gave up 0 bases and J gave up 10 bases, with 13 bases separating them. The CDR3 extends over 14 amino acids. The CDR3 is CATSRDLGFSEQFF. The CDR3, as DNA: TGTGCCACCAGCAGAGATCTGGGGTTCAGCGAGCAGTTCTTC. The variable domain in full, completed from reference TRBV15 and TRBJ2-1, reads DAMVIQNPRYQVTQFGKPVTLSCSQTLNHNVMYWYQQKSSQAPKLLFHYYDKDFNNEADTPDNFQSRRPNTSFCFLDIRSPGLGDTAMYLCATSRDLGFSEQFFGPGTRLTVL.

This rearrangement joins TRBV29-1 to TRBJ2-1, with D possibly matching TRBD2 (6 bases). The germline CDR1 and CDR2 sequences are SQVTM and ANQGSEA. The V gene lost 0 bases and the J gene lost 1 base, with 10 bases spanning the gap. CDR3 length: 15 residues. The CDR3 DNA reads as TGCAGCGTTGAAGACGGGGCGGGATCCTACAATGAGCAGTTCTTC. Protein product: CSVEDGAGSYNEQFF.

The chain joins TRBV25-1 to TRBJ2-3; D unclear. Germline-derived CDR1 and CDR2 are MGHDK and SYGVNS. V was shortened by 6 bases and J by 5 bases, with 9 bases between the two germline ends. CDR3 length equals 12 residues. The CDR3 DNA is TGTGCCAGCAGCGCGCCGGGAGATACGCAGTATTTT. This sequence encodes CASSAPGDTQYF.

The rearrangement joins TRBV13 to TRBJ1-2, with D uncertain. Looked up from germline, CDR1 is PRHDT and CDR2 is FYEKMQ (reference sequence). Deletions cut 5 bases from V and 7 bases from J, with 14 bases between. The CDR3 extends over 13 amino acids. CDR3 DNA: TGTGCCAGCAGCGCCCTAAGAGAAAGTGGCTACACCTTC. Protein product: CASSALRESGYTF. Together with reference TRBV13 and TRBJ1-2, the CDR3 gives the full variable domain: AAGVIQSPRHLIKEKRETATLKCYPIPRHDTVYWYQQGPGQDPQFLISFYEKMQSDKGSIPDRFSAQQFSDYHSELNMSSLELGDSALYFCASSALRESGYTFGSGTRLTVV.